Listed below are T cell receptor beta chains from one sample, sequenced in a study of T cells in tumors after PD-1 blockade. The repertoire was sequenced with immunoSEQ multiplex PCR; TCRdb's copy has only in-frame clones and lacks some. The sample records more than 50,000 clones, under 80% being singletons. The specimen comprised PBMCs, sampled after anti-PD-1 treatment. These receptors all stem from a human donor with basal cell carcinoma. Each CDR3 is given with its conserved first and last residue. D genes are given only for firm matches. A row's size may be missing; if present it is once, few, many or a size class.

clone_size	cdr3_length	v_call	j_call	d_call	cdr3_nt	cdr3_aa
-	15	TRBV5-1	TRBJ2-3	-	TGCGCCAGCAGCACGATAACCGGGGGAACAGATACGCAGTATTTT	CASSTITGGTDTQYF
-	18	TRBV11-2	TRBJ2-6	TRBD1	TGTGCCAGCAGCTCCCGGGGGACAGGGAGCTCTGGGGCCAACGTCCTGACTTTC	CASSSRGTGSSGANVLTF
few	14	TRBV6-5	TRBJ2-7	TRBD1	TGTGCCAGCAGAAAGGGACAGGGAATTTTCGAGCAGTACTTC	CASRKGQGIFEQYF
-	15	TRBV18	TRBJ1-1	TRBD1	TGTGCCAGCTCACAGACAGGGAATTTGAACACTGAAGCTTTCTTT	CASSQTGNLNTEAFF
-	16	TRBV6-6	TRBJ1-2	-	TGTGCCAGCAGTTACTCGGCGGCAGGAGCTAACTATGGCTACACCTTC	CASSYSAAGANYGYTF
once	11	TRBV24-1	TRBJ1-1	-	TGTGCCACCTACGGTCACACTGAAGCTTTCTTT	CATYGHTEAFF
-	17	TRBV5-1	TRBJ2-7	TRBD2	TGCGCCAGCAGCGCACCGCCCCAGCGGGGGTCCTCCTACGAGCAGTACTTC	CASSAPPQRGSSYEQYF
-	15	TRBV7-6	TRBJ1-1	-	TGTGCCAGCAGCTTAGCACAGGGAAGGGGCACTGAAGCTTTCTTT	CASSLAQGRGTEAFF
-	14	TRBV28	TRBJ2-2	-	TGTGCCAGCATAAGCCGGTTAGACACCGGGGAGCTGTTTTTT	CASISRLDTGELFF
medium-sized	14	TRBV6-6	TRBJ1-2	TRBD1	TGTGCCAGCAATGGACAGGGAGATAACTATGGCTACACCTTC	CASNGQGDNYGYTF
-	15	TRBV7-2	TRBJ2-7	TRBD2	TGTGCCAGCAGCTTACAGCGGGGGGTTACCTACGAGCAGTACTTC	CASSLQRGVTYEQYF
few	14	TRBV13	TRBJ2-3	TRBD1	TGTGCCAGCAAGTGGGGACAGAGCACAGATACGCAGTATTTT	CASKWGQSTDTQYF
-	13	TRBV30	TRBJ1-1	-	TGTGCCTGGAGAGATACAGGGTACACTGAAGCTTTCTTT	CAWRDTGYTEAFF
few	15	TRBV10-3	TRBJ1-2	TRBD1	TGTGCCATCAGTGGGGGGACAGGGGTAGTCTATGGCTACACCTTC	CAISGGTGVVYGYTF
-	19	TRBV19	TRBJ1-5	TRBD1	TGTGCAAGTAGCTCTCCCCCGGACAGGGAGGTAGTGGGCAATCAGCCCCAGCATTTT	CASSSPPDREVVGNQPQHF
-	14	TRBV2	TRBJ2-7	-	TGTGCCAGCAGACGGGGGCAGAGCTCCTACGAGCAGTACTTC	CASRRGQSSYEQYF
-	14	TRBV2	TRBJ2-7	TRBD1	TGTGCCAGCACTGGACAGGGTACGTCCTACGAGCAGTACTTC	CASTGQGTSYEQYF
-	13	TRBV7-2	TRBJ1-1	-	TGTGCCAGCAGCTTAGAAAGAAACACTGAAGCTTTCTTT	CASSLERNTEAFF
-	13	TRBV12-5	TRBJ2-7	-	TGTGCTAGTGGTCCGTACGACAGTTACGAGCAGTACTTC	CASGPYDSYEQYF
-	15	TRBV10-2	TRBJ2-1	TRBD1	TGCGCCAGCAGTGACCCGGGACAGGGGGCGTATGAGCAGTTCTTC	CASSDPGQGAYEQFF
-	15	TRBV4-1	TRBJ1-4	-	TGCGCCAGCAGCCAAGGGAGGGACAAAAATGAAAAACTGTTTTTT	CASSQGRDKNEKLFF
-	13	TRBV15	TRBJ1-6	-	TGTGCCACCAGCAGAGATCCTAATTCACCCCTCCACTTT	CATSRDPNSPLHF
-	13	TRBV13	TRBJ1-1	-	TGTGCCAGCAGCACACAGGGTCTCACTGAAGCTTTCTTT	CASSTQGLTEAFF
once	14	TRBV6-5	TRBJ1-1	-	TGTGCCAGCAGCTTATCCAGGGTCCTCACTGAAGCTTTCTTT	CASSLSRVLTEAFF
-	15	TRBV14	TRBJ1-2	-	TGTGCCAGCAGCCAAGATTTGGCCCGGTGGGGTGGCTACACCTTC	CASSQDLARWGGYTF
few	14	TRBV25-1	TRBJ1-5	-	TGTGCCAGCAGTGCCGGGGGGCAAAATCAGCCCCAGCATTTT	CASSAGGQNQPQHF
-	14	TRBV5-1	TRBJ1-5	-	TGCGCCAGCAGCTTGGATAAGGCCAGCCAGCCCCAGCATTTT	CASSLDKASQPQHF
-	14	TRBV6-5	TRBJ2-1	-	TGTGCCAGCGGCGACTTCAGCTCCTACAATGAGCAGTTCTTC	CASGDFSSYNEQFF
-	13	TRBV19	TRBJ1-2	-	TGTGCCAGTAGTATAGCCGGGGTTGATGGCTACACCTTC	CASSIAGVDGYTF
-	17	TRBV5-6	TRBJ2-1	-	TGTGCCAGCAGCTTGGTCGGGTCCGGGGGCTCTTACAATGAGCAGTTCTTC	CASSLVGSGGSYNEQFF
few	17	TRBV12-5	TRBJ2-1	-	TGTGCTAGTGGTTTGGATAGGACAGACCGTTCCTACAATGAGCAGTTCTTC	CASGLDRTDRSYNEQFF
-	15	TRBV5-1	TRBJ2-3	TRBD1	TGCGCCAGCAGCAAACCGGGACAGGCCACAGATACGCAGTATTTT	CASSKPGQATDTQYF
once	11	TRBV20-1	TRBJ2-3	-	TGCAGTCCTTCTAGCACAGATACGCAGTATTTT	CSPSSTDTQYF
-	14	TRBV3-1/TRBV3-2	TRBJ2-1	TRBD2	TGTGCCAGCAGCCAGAGAGCGGGGGAAAATGAGCAGTTCTTC	CASSQRAGENEQFF
once	14	TRBV10-1	TRBJ2-6	-	TGCGCCAGCAGTGATGGCTCTGGGGCCAACGTCCTGACTTTC	CASSDGSGANVLTF
-	15	TRBV5-1	TRBJ1-2	TRBD1	TGCGCCAGCAGCCATGGACAGGGGGCTTCGAATGGCTACACCTTC	CASSHGQGASNGYTF
-	14	TRBV5-1	TRBJ1-6	-	TGCGCCAGCAGCCCCGACCCCTATAATTCACCCCTCCACTTT	CASSPDPYNSPLHF
-	14	TRBV4-1	TRBJ2-5	-	TGCGCCAGCAGCCTAGACGCGGTTGGAGAGACCCAGTACTTC	CASSLDAVGETQYF